These T cell receptor beta chains were read from a single sample in a study of shared clonotypes between healthy human individuals. Using immunoSEQ multiplex PCR, the repertoire was profiled, and TCRdb retains in-frame clones only, with some absent. The top ten clones hold 0.11% to 0.15% of a sample with approximately 2.5 million clones, approximately 94% of them seen once. The sequencing sample was made of naive CD4+ T cells sorted from blood. The receptors stem from a man aged 18 to 35 in good health. Both conserved end residues are part of each CDR3. D genes are given only for firm matches. The size entry is marked missing in some rows and otherwise reads once, few, many or a size class.

>TRBV28|TRBD1|.|TRBJ2-7
TGTGCCAGCAGTTTTGGGGACAGGAGCTCCTACGAGCAGTACTTC
CASSFGDRSSYEQYF
>TRBV7-2|.|.|TRBJ1-6
TGTGCCAGCAGCTATGGACAGCCATGGGGGAATTCACCCCTCCACTTT
CASSYGQPWGNSPLHF
>TRBV6-4|TRBD2|.|TRBJ2-3
TGTGCCAGCAGTGAGGGGACTAGCGGGGCGGGAGATACGCAGTATTTT
CASSEGTSGAGDTQYF
>TRBV9|.|once|TRBJ2-3
TGTGCCAGCAGCCCTGCAAAGGCCTATACAGATACGCAGTATTTT
CASSPAKAYTDTQYF
>TRBV27|.|.|TRBJ2-3
TGTGCCAGCAGTCCCCGCGAGGGGGATACGCAGTATTTT
CASSPREGDTQYF
>TRBV6-6|.|.|TRBJ1-4
TGTGCCAGCAGTCGATGGAGGGATGAAAAACTGTTTTTT
CASSRWRDEKLFF
>TRBV9|TRBD1|.|TRBJ2-7
TGTGCCAGCAGCGTAGATGACAGGGCAGGGGAGCAGTACTTC
CASSVDDRAGEQYF
>TRBV30|.|.|TRBJ1-3
TGTGCCTGGAGCGTGGAATACACCATATATTTT
CAWSVEYTIYF
>TRBV19|.|once|TRBJ2-3
TGTGCCAGTAGTCACCCGAGCGGGCCTAGCCCAGATACGCAGTATTTT
CASSHPSGPSPDTQYF
>TRBV5-1|TRBD1|.|TRBJ2-7
TGCGCCAGCAGCTCGGGACAGGGATACGAGCAGTACTTC
CASSSGQGYEQYF
>TRBV6-6|.|.|TRBJ1-2
TGTGCCAGCAGACCCAGCCCGGGGCTGGAGGGCTACACCTTC
CASRPSPGLEGYTF
>TRBV10-1|.|.|TRBJ2-7
TGCGCCAGCAGCCCGTCGGGGCGCTCCTACGAGCAGTACTTC
CASSPSGRSYEQYF
>TRBV5-6|TRBD2|.|TRBJ2-3
TGTGCCAGCACCGGGACTAGCGGGAGATGGGATACGCAGTATTTT
CASTGTSGRWDTQYF
>TRBV6-6|.|few|TRBJ1-5
TGTGCCAGCGGGATGCGGGGCAACAATCAGCCCCAGCATTTT
CASGMRGNNQPQHF
>TRBV7-2|.|.|TRBJ2-7
TGTGCCAGCAGCTTTGACGGCTATGGGGAGCAGTACTTC
CASSFDGYGEQYF
>TRBV4-1|.|.|TRBJ1-2
TGCGCCAGCAGCTCAACGCGGACGAAGGATGGCGGCTACACCTTC
CASSSTRTKDGGYTF
>TRBV27|.|.|TRBJ2-7
TGTGCCAGCAAGTTGTCTGGAACACACGAGCAGTACTTC
CASKLSGTHEQYF
>TRBV11-3|.|.|TRBJ2-1
TGTGCCAGCAGCTTAGGTCGTACAGACAATGAGCAGTTCTTC
CASSLGRTDNEQFF
>TRBV30|.|.|TRBJ1-1
TGTGCCTGGAGTGTACAGTCCCTGGGCACTGAAGCTTTCTTT
CAWSVQSLGTEAFF
>TRBV6-1|.|.|TRBJ2-5
TGTGCCAGCCGGGGCGGAGTCCCAGAGACCCAGTACTTC
CASRGGVPETQYF
>TRBV19|TRBD1|.|TRBJ1-1
TGTGCCAGTAGTAAAAGACAGGGGGCGATGAACACTGAAGCTTTCTTT
CASSKRQGAMNTEAFF
>TRBV14|.|.|TRBJ2-1
TGTGCCAGCAGCCATATGGGGGCCCGGCCCTACAATGAGCAGTTCTTC
CASSHMGARPYNEQFF
>TRBV28|.|.|TRBJ1-4
TGTGCCAGCAGTTCGCGAAAGGGTGAAAAACTGTTTTTT
CASSSRKGEKLFF
>TRBV6-1|.|.|TRBJ1-5
TGTGCCAGCAGTGTCTCTATCGGGACACTGGGGAGGTTGGGCAATCAGCCCCAGCATTTT
CASSVSIGTLGRLGNQPQHF
>TRBV18|TRBD2|.|TRBJ2-5
TGTGCCAGCTCACCACGGACTAGCGGTGGCCGGTTGGAGACCCAGTACTTC
CASSPRTSGGRLETQYF
>TRBV7-7|.|.|TRBJ2-1
TGTGCTAGCAGCTTAGGGGGACCGATAAATGAGCAGTTCTTC
CASSLGGPINEQFF
>TRBV7-9|.|.|TRBJ1-4
TGTGCCAGCAGCCCTAGGGGATTGGGAGAAAAACTGTTTTTT
CASSPRGLGEKLFF
>TRBV6-1|.|.|TRBJ2-7
TGTGCCAGCAGTGAAGCGACGGTCAACTACGAGCAGTACTTC
CASSEATVNYEQYF
>TRBV6-6|.|.|TRBJ2-1
TGTGCCAGCAGTTTGACACAGATGCCCCATGAGCAGTTCTTC
CASSLTQMPHEQFF
>TRBV7-9|.|.|TRBJ1-1
TGTGCCAGCAGCTTAGTTGCACCCATAAGAGAAGCTTTCTTT
CASSLVAPIREAFF
>TRBV11-2|TRBD2|.|TRBJ2-3
TGTGCCAGCAAACCGATAGCGGGAGGGCCTGCAGATACGCAGTATTTT
CASKPIAGGPADTQYF
>TRBV19|.|.|TRBJ1-1
TGTGCCAGTAGTAAAACCGGGAACACTGAAGCTTTCTTT
CASSKTGNTEAFF
>TRBV7-6|TRBD2|.|TRBJ2-1
TGTGCCAGCAGCTTAGGATCGGCTAGCGGGAGCAATGAGCAGTTCTTC
CASSLGSASGSNEQFF
>TRBV6-1|.|.|TRBJ2-7
TGTGCCAGCAGTTTGGGACTGACCTACGAGCAGTACTTC
CASSLGLTYEQYF
>TRBV7-2|.|.|TRBJ2-7
TGTGCCAGCAGCTCCTCGGGATTTACCTACGAGCAGTACTTC
CASSSSGFTYEQYF
>TRBV5-1|.|once|TRBJ1-5
TGCGCCAGCAGCTATTCGGGGGCGGACAGCAATCAGCCCCAGCATTTT
CASSYSGADSNQPQHF
>TRBV6-6|.|.|TRBJ2-7
TGTGCCAGCAGTCGCGACCTACTACTCTACGAGCAGTACTTC
CASSRDLLLYEQYF
>TRBV7-2|.|.|TRBJ1-1
TGTGCCAGCAGCTTAGAGGCAGGGGCAAGCACTGAAGCTTTCTTT
CASSLEAGASTEAFF
>TRBV5-6|.|.|TRBJ1-6
TGTGCCAGCAGCTTGGCTATTACTAATTCACCCCTCCACTTT
CASSLAITNSPLHF
>TRBV14|.|few|TRBJ1-2
TGTGCCAGCAGCAACAGAGATGGCTACACCTTC
CASSNRDGYTF
>TRBV19|.|once|TRBJ1-2
TGTGCCAGTAGTAGGACCCCTTCTAACTATGGCTACACCTTC
CASSRTPSNYGYTF
>TRBV20-1|.|.|TRBJ2-4
TGCAGTGCTAACTCGGACATTCAGTACTTC
CSANSDIQYF
>TRBV6-1|TRBD1|.|TRBJ2-7
TGTGCCAGCAGGGGGACAGGGTTTGACGAGCAGTACTTC
CASRGTGFDEQYF
>TRBV29-1|TRBD1|once|TRBJ2-7
TGCAGCGTTGAAGATCTGTTATGGGGACAGTCCTACGAGCAGTACTTC
CSVEDLLWGQSYEQYF
>TRBV5-1|.|.|TRBJ1-2
TGCGCCAGCAGCTTGGGGGGCGCGGGAAATGGCTACACCTTC
CASSLGGAGNGYTF
>TRBV18|.|.|TRBJ1-1
TGTGCCAGCTCACCACTCCGGGACACTGAAGCTTTCTTT
CASSPLRDTEAFF
>TRBV6-6|TRBD2|.|TRBJ2-7
TGTGCCAGCATTGGGACTAGCGGCACCTACGAGCAGTACTTC
CASIGTSGTYEQYF
>TRBV6-5|.|.|TRBJ2-1
TGTGCCAGCAGTTACAGCGACAGGCATGGCTATGAGCAGTTCTTC
CASSYSDRHGYEQFF
>TRBV30|.|once|TRBJ2-7
TGTGCCTGGAGACAGACAGGTTACGAGCAGTACTTC
CAWRQTGYEQYF
>TRBV28|.|.|TRBJ2-2
TGTGCCAGCACGCTGGGGGCGCGTAGGACCGGGGAGCTGTTTTTT
CASTLGARRTGELFF
>TRBV28|TRBD1|.|TRBJ1-2
TGTGCCACCCTATGGGACAGGGGTTCGGGTGGCTACACCTTC
CATLWDRGSGGYTF
>TRBV6-5|.|.|TRBJ2-5
TGTGCCAGCAGTCCGGGACAAATCTACCAAGAGACCCAGTACTTC
CASSPGQIYQETQYF
>TRBV27|.|.|TRBJ1-5
TGTGCCAGCAGTTTGGAGGGAATGAGGGGCCAGCCCCAGCATTTT
CASSLEGMRGQPQHF
>TRBV5-6|.|.|TRBJ2-2
TGTGCCAGCAGCTTAGGACAGACCAACACCGGGGAGCTGTTTTTT
CASSLGQTNTGELFF
>TRBV5-1|TRBD2|.|TRBJ2-3
TGCGCCAGCAGCTTGTGGGACTCCCGGCGCGGGGGACTAAATACGCAGTATTTT
CASSLWDSRRGGLNTQYF
>TRBV27|.|.|TRBJ2-7
TGTGCCAGCAGTTTAGGCGCGTGGGACCAGGCGACCGACGAGCAGTACTTC
CASSLGAWDQATDEQYF
>TRBV10-3|TRBD2|.|TRBJ2-1
TGTGCCATCAGTGACAGCGGGGGGGAATACAATGAGCAGTTCTTC
CAISDSGGEYNEQFF